Listed here are 8 T cell receptor beta chains from one sample, sequenced in a study of monozygotic twins with cystic fibrosis. Libraries were prepared by immunoSEQ multiplex PCR; TCRdb keeps only in-frame clonotypes and omits some of them. The sample lists 25,000 to 35,000 clones; around four fifths were seen once. Sequencing input: blood. These receptors all come from a girl aged 2 to 9 with cystic fibrosis.

This clone turned up a few times. The J gene is TRBJ1-6, the V gene TRBV6-5, with D possibly matching TRBD1 (5 bases). The V end lost 5 bases, the J end lost 7 bases, and 12 bases lay between the germline ends. CDR1 MNHEY and CDR2 SVGAGI come from the germline V gene. The CDR3 runs to 14 residues. The CDR3 DNA reads TGTGCCAGCAGTACAGGCCTACACAATTCACCCCTCCACTTT. Its translation: CASSTGLHNSPLHF.

J is TRBJ2-3 and V is TRBV6-1, with 9 bases that match TRBD2. Looked up from germline, CDR1 is MNHNS and CDR2 is SASEGT. With 3 bases clipped from V and 4 bases from J, the junction kept 11 bases outside the gene matches. There are 17 residues in the CDR3. This CDR3 is CASSETSGRGRADTQYF. CDR3 bases: TGTGCCAGCAGTGAGACTAGCGGCCGCGGGAGGGCAGATACGCAGTATTTT.

The gene calls are TRBV29-1 and TRBJ2-1; possibly TRBD2 for D (6 bases). The CDR3 spans 17 residues. The germline V gene has CDR1 SQVTM and CDR2 ANQGSEA. Trimming removed 2 bases at V and 6 bases at J, with 23 bases between. The CDR3 bases are TGCAGCGTTGAACGATGGAATAGGCTAGCGAGGGGCAATGAGCAGTTCTTC. Protein: CSVERWNRLARGNEQFF.

V is TRBV12-5 and J is TRBJ2-2; possible D gene TRBD1, 5 bases. The CDR3 consists of 16 residues. Germline CDR1 and CDR2: LGHNT and FRNRAP. Trimming removed 0 bases at V and 1 base at J, with 9 bases between. CDR3 sequence (DNA): TGTGCTAGTGGTTTGGTTATCAGGGAGAACACCGGGGAGCTGTTTTTT. This sequence encodes CASGLVIRENTGELFF.

This chain links TRBV18 with TRBJ1-3, with D possibly TRBD1 on 6 matching bases. V lost 3 bases and J lost 2, with 14 bases in between. The CDR3 totals 16 residues. Germline V gene lookup returns CDR1 KGHSH and CDR2 LQKENI. The CDR3 region has the DNA TGTGCCAGCTCACCTCTTACAGGGATCCCTGGAAACACCATATATTTT. This sequence encodes CASSPLTGIPGNTIYF.

The chain couples TRBV5-1 to TRBJ2-2, with D possibly matching TRBD1 (6 bases). The CDR3 consists of 16 residues. V was shortened by 2 bases and J by 0 bases, with 11 bases between the two germline ends. Per the germline V gene, CDR1 is SGHRS and CDR2 is YFSETQ. Here the CDR3 reads CASSFPSGANTGELFF. The CDR3 nucleotides read TGCGCCAGCAGCTTTCCTTCAGGGGCGAACACCGGGGAGCTGTTTTTT. The entire variable domain, with the rest obtained from reference TRBV5-1 and TRBJ2-2, is as follows: KAGVTQTPRYLIKTRGQQVTLSCSPISGHRSVSWYQQTPGQGLQFLFEYFSETQRNKGNFPGRFSGRQFSNSRSEMNVSTLELGDSALYLCASSFPSGANTGELFFGEGSRLTVL.

This clone was counted a single time. The gene calls are TRBV19 and TRBJ1-5; 9 bases line up with TRBD1. V trimming: 1 base; J trimming: 5 bases; junction bases outside the gene matches: 6. CDR1 is LNHDA and CDR2 is SQIVND in the germline V gene (reference sequence). The CDR3 is 16 residues long. The CDR3 nucleotides read TGTGCCAGTAGTATAGGCCGGGACAGGGACCATCAGCCCCAGCATTTT. It codes for CASSIGRDRDHQPQHF.

CDR3 nucleotides: TGTGCCAGCAGCCCGCTAACGACAGGGGTCACCGGGGAGCTGTTTTTT. Protein sequence: CASSPLTTGVTGELFF. The chain is built from TRBV7-9 and TRBJ2-2; 8 bases map to TRBD1. CDR1 and CDR2 (germline): SEHNR, FQNEAQ (reference sequence). CDR3 length: 16 residues. J gave up 4 bases and V 5 bases, and 9 bases lay outside the gene matches.